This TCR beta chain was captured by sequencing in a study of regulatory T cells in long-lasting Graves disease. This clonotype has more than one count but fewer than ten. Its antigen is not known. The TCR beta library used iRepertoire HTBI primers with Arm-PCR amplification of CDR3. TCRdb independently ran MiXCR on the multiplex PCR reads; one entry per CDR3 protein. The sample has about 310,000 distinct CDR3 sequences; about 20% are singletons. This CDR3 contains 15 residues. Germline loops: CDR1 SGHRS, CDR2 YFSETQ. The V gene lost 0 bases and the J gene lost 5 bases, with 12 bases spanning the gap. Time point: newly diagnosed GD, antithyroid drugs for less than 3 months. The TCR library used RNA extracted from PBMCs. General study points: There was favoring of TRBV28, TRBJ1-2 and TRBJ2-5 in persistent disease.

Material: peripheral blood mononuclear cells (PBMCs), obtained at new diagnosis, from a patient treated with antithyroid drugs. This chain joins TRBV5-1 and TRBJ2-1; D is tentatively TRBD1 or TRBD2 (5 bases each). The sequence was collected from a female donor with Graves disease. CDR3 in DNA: TGCGCCAGCAGCTTGGATGGGACCACAAACAATGAGCAGTTCTTC. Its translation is CASSLDGTTNNEQFF.